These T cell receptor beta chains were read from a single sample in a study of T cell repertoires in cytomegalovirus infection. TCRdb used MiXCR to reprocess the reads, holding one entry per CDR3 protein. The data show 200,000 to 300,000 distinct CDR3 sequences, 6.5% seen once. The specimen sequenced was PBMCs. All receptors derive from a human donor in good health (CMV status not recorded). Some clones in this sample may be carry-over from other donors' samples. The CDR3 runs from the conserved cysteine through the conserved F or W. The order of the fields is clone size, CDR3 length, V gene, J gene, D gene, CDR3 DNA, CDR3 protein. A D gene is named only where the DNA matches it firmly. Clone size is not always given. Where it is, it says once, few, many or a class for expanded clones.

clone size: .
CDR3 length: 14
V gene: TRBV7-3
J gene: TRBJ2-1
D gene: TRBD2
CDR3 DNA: TGTGCCAGCAGACCGGGACTAGCGGGGGATGAGCAGTTCTTC
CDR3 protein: CASRPGLAGDEQFF

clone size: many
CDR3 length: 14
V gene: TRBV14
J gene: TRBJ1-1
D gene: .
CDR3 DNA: TGTGCCAGCAGCCTCATACCCACTGGGGATAAAGCTTTCTTT
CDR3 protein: CASSLIPTGDKAFF

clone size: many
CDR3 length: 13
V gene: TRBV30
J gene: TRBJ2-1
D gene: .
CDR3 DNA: TGTGCCTGGAGTGTAACTCTAGCATTGGAGCAGTTCTTC
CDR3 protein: CAWSVTLALEQFF

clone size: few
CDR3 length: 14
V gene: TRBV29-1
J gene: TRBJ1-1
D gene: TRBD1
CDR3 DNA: TGCAGCACCTCGGGGACAGGGGGAGGCACTGAAGCTTTCTTT
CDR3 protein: CSTSGTGGGTEAFF

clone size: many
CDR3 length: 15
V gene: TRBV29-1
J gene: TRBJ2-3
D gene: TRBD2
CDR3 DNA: TGCAGCGTTACCGGGACTAGCGGACTGACAGATACGCAGTATTTT
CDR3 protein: CSVTGTSGLTDTQYF

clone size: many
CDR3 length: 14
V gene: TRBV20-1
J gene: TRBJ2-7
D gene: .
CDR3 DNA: TGCAGTGCTTCCAGCGGGCGGGCTTCCTACGAGCAGTACTTC
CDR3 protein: CSASSGRASYEQYF

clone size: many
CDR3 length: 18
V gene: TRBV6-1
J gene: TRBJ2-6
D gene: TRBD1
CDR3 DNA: TGTGCCAGCAGTTATGCCGGGACAGGGGGCTCTGGGGCCAACGTCCTGACTTTC
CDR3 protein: CASSYAGTGGSGANVLTF

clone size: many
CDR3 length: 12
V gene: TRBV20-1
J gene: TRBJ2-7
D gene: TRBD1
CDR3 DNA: TGCAGTGCTAACGGTGGGACAGCCGAGCAGTACTTC
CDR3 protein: CSANGGTAEQYF

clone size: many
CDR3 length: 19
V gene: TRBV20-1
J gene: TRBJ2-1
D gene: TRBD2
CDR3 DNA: TGCAGTGCGAGAAGACCGGGACTAGCGGGGGGACACTCCTACAATGAGCAGTTCTTC
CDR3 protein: CSARRPGLAGGHSYNEQFF

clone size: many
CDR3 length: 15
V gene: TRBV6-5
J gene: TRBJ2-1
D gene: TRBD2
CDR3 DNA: TGTGCCAGCAGTTACTCAGCGGGGAGTTACAATGAGCAGTTCTTC
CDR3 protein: CASSYSAGSYNEQFF

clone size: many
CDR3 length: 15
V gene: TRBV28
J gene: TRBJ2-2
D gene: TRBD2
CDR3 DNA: TGTGCCAGCAGTCCGGGACTAGCGGGGAATGGGGAGCTGTTTTTT
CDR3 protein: CASSPGLAGNGELFF

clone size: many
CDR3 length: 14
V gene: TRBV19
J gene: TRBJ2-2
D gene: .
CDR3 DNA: TGTGCCAGTACCTTGGGCCCCTTTAGCGAGGAGCTGTTTTTT
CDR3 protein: CASTLGPFSEELFF

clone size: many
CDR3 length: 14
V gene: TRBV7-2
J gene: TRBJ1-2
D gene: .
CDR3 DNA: TGTGCCAGCAGCGAGACAGCCCCCATCTATGGCTACACCTTC
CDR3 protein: CASSETAPIYGYTF

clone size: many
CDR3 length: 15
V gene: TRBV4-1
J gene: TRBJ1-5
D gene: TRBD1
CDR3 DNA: TGCGCCAGCAGTGGACAGGGGGCGCAAGGTCAGCCCCAGCATTTT
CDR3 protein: CASSGQGAQGQPQHF

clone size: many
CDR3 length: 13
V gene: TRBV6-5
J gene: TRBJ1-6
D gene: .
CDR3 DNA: TGTGCCAGCAGTTCGACGGAAAATTCACCCCTCCACTTT
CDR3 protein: CASSSTENSPLHF

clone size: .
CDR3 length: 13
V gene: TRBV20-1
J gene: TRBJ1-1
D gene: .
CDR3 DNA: TGCAGTGCTAGAGCCGGGGCGCTAACTGAAGCTTTCTTT
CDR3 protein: CSARAGALTEAFF

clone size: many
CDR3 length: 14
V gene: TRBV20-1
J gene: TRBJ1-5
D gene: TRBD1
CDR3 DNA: TGCAGTGCAGCCGGGACAGAGATTTATCAGCCCCAGCATTTT
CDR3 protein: CSAAGTEIYQPQHF

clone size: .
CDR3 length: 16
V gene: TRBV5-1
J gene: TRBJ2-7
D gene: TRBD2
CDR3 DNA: TGCGCCAGCAGCGTAGGGACTAGCGGACTGGGGCACGAGCAGTACTTC
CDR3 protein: CASSVGTSGLGHEQYF

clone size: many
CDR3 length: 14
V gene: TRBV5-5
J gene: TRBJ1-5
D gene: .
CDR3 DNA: TGTGCCAGCAGCTCGGGACACCTGGGACAGCCCCAGCATTTT
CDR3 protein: CASSSGHLGQPQHF

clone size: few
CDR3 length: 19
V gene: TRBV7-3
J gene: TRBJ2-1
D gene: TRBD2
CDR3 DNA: TGTGCCAGCAGCTTAAAGACTAGCGGGGGGGCAGTGCCGTACAATGAGCAGTTCTTC
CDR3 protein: CASSLKTSGGAVPYNEQFF

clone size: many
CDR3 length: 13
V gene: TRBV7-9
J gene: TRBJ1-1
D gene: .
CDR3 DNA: TGTGCCAGCATACCCTCAGGGAACACTGAAGCTTTCTTT
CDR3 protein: CASIPSGNTEAFF

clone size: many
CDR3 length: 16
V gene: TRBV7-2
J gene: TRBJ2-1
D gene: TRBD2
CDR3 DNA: TGTGCCAGCAGCCGACGGACTAGCGGGGGAGGAGGCGAGCAGTTCTTC
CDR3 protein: CASSRRTSGGGGEQFF

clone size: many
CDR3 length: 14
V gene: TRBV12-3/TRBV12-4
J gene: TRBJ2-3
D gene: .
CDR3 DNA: TGTGCCAGCAGTTTCGGCCGGGACCTCAAGACGCAGTATTTT
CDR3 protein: CASSFGRDLKTQYF

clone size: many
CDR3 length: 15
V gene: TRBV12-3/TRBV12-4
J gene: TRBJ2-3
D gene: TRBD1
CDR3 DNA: TGTGCCAGCAGTCGGACAGGCCTTACATACGATACGCAGTATTTT
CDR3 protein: CASSRTGLTYDTQYF

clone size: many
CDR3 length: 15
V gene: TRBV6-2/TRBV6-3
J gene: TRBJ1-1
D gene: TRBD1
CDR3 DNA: TGTGCCAGCAGTCGTGAGACAGGGCTCAACACTGAAGCTTTCTTT
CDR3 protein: CASSRETGLNTEAFF

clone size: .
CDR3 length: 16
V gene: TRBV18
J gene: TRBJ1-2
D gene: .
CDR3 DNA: TGTGCCAGCTCACCCGAATGGGCGAACCCGGGCTATGGCTACACCTTC
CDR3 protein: CASSPEWANPGYGYTF

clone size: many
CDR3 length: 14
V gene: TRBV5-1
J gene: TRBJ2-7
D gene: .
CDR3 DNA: TGCGCCAGCAGCTTGGAACTAGGATCCTACGAGCAGTACTTC
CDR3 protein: CASSLELGSYEQYF

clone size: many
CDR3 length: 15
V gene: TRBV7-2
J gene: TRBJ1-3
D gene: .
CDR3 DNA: TGTGCCAGCAGCTTAAACGGACTCTCTGGAAACACCATATATTTT
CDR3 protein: CASSLNGLSGNTIYF

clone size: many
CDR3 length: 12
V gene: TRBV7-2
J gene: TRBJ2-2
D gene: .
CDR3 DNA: TGTGCCAGCAGCTTAAACACTAGGGAGCTGTTTTTT
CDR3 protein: CASSLNTRELFF

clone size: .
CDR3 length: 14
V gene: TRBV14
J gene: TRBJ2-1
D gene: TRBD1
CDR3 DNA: TGTGCCAGCAGCTCCTGGGCAGGGGGCAACGAGCAGTTCTTC
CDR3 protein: CASSSWAGGNEQFF

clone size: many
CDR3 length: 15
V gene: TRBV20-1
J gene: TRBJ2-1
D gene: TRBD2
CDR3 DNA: TGCAGTGCCCCAAAAGCGACGGGGGGGCACAATGAGCAGTTCTTC
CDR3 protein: CSAPKATGGHNEQFF

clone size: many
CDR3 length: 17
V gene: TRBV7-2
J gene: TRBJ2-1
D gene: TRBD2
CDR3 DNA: TGTGCCAGCAGCTTAGATAGCGGGGGGAGCTCCTACAATGAGCAGTTCTTC
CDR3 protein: CASSLDSGGSSYNEQFF

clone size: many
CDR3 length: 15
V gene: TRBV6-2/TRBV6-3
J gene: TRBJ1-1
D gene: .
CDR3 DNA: TGTGCCAGCAGACCTCCGGACAGACCGAACACTGAAGCTTTCTTT
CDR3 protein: CASRPPDRPNTEAFF

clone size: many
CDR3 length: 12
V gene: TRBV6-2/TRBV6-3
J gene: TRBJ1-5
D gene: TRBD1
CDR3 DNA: TGTGCCAGCAATGCAGGGGGACAGCCCCAGCATTTT
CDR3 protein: CASNAGGQPQHF

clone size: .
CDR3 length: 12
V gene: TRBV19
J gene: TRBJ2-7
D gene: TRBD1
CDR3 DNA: TGTGCCAGTAGCAGACAGGGGAACGAGCAGTACTTC
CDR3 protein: CASSRQGNEQYF

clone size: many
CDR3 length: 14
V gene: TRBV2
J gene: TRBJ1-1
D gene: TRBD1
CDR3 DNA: TGTGCCAGCAGATCGGACAGGCCGGTGACTGAAGCTTTCTTT
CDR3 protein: CASRSDRPVTEAFF

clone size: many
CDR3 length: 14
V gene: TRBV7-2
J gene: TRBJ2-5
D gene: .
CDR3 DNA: TGTGCCAGCAGCTTCAGGACAGATGGGGAGACCCAGTACTTC
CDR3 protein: CASSFRTDGETQYF

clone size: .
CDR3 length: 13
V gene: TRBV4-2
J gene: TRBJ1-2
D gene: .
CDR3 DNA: TGTGCCAGCAGCCAAATGTTAGGGTATGGCTACACCTTC
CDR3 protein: CASSQMLGYGYTF

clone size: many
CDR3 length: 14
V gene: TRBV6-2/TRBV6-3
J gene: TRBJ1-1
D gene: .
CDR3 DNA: TGTGCCAGCTGCGAAGGTCCGGCGGGCGCTGAAGCTTTCTTT
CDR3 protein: CASCEGPAGAEAFF

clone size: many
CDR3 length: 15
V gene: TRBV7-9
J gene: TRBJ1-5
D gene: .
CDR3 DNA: TGTGCCAGCAGCCCTAGAGGGGGGAGCAATCAGCCCCAGCATTTT
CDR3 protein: CASSPRGGSNQPQHF

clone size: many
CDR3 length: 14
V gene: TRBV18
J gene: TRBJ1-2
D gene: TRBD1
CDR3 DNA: TGTGCCAGCTCACCACCGACAGGGAACTATGGCTACACCTTC
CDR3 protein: CASSPPTGNYGYTF

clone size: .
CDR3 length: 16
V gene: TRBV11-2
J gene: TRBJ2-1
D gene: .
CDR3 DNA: TGTGCCAGCAGCTTAGATGGGACGGGAAGGGGCCATGAGCAGTTCTTC
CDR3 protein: CASSLDGTGRGHEQFF

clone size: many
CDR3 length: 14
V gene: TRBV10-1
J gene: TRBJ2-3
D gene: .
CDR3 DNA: TGCGCCAGCAGTGAGTCGTGGGACACATATACGCAGTATTTT
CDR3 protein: CASSESWDTYTQYF

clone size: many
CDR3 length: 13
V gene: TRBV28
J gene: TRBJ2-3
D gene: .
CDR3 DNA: TGTGCCAGCAGTCCAGGGGGGACTAATACGCAGTATTTT
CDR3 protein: CASSPGGTNTQYF